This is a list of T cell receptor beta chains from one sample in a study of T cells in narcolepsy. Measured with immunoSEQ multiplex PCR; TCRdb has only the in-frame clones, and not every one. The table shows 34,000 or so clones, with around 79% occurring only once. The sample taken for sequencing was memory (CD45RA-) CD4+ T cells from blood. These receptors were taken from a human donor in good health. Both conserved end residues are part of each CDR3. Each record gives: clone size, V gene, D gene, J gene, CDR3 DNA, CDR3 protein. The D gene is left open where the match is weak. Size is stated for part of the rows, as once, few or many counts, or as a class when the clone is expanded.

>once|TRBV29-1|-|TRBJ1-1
TGCAGCGTTGTACTCCGCAACGGTCGCACTGAAGCTTTCTTT
CSVVLRNGRTEAFF
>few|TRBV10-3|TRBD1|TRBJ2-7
TGTGCCATCAGACAGGGGGCCGGGACCTACGAGCAGTACTTC
CAIRQGAGTYEQYF
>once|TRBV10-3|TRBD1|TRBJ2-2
TGTGCCATCAGAAGCGACAGGGGATACACCGGGGAGCTGTTTTTT
CAIRSDRGYTGELFF
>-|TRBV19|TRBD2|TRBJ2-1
TGTGCCAGTAGTAGCCTAGCGGGAGCGGGGGAGCAGTTCTTC
CASSSLAGAGEQFF
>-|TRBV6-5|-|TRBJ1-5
TGTGCCAGCAGTGTTGACAGTCGGAATCAGCCCCAGCATTTT
CASSVDSRNQPQHF
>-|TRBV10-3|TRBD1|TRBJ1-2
TGTGCCATCAGGGGGGACAGGGTGAATGGCTACACCTTC
CAIRGDRVNGYTF
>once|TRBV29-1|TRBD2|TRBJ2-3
TGCAGCGTTGGCAGCGGGAGTAGGGCAGATACGCAGTATTTT
CSVGSGSRADTQYF
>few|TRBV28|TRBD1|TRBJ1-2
TGTGCCAGCAGTTCCGGACAGGGGAGAGGCTACACCTTC
CASSSGQGRGYTF
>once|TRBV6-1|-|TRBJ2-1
TGTGCCAGCAGTGCCAACGCGCTTCCCGACGAGCAGTTCTTC
CASSANALPDEQFF
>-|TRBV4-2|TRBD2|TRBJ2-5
TGTGCCAGCAGCCAAGGTGGGATAGCGGGAGAAGAGACCCAGTACTTC
CASSQGGIAGEETQYF
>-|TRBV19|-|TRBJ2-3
TGTGCCAGTAGTATTGTGGGACCTACAGATACGCAGTATTTT
CASSIVGPTDTQYF
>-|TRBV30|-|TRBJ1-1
TGTGCCTTCACGAGGAACACTGAAGCTTTCTTT
CAFTRNTEAFF
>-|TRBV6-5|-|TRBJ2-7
TGTGCCAGCAGCTGGACAGTATTATCCTACGAGCAGTACTTC
CASSWTVLSYEQYF
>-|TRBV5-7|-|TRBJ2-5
TGTGCCAGCAGCTATACTGGACAGCGGGGAGCTCAGTACTTC
CASSYTGQRGAQYF
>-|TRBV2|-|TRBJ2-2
TGTGCCAGCAGTGAACGGCGGGACAACACCGGGGAGCTGTTTTTT
CASSERRDNTGELFF
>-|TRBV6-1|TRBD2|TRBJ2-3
TGTGCCAGCACTCCCCCGGGACTAGCGGGAGATACGCAGTATTTT
CASTPPGLAGDTQYF
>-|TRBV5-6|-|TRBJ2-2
TGTGCCAGCAGCTTGAGCCTAGCTGCCGGGGAGCTGTTTTTT
CASSLSLAAGELFF
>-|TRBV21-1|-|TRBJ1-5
TGTGCCAGCAGCACCAACCCGGGGGGACGGTCTAGGGGTCAGCCCCAGCATTTT
CASSTNPGGRSRGQPQHF
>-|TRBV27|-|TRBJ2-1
TGTGCCAGCAGTTCGAGGGGCTACAATGAGCAGTTCTTC
CASSSRGYNEQFF
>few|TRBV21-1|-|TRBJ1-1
TGTGCCAGCAGTCCTCCGGGGGCACGGATGAACACTGAAGCTTTCTTT
CASSPPGARMNTEAFF
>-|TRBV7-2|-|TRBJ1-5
TGTGCCAGCAGCTTAGATGCTCTAGGTCCCCTTCGGCTTCAGCCCCAGCATTTT
CASSLDALGPLRLQPQHF
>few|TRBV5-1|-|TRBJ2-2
TGCGCCAGCAGCTCAGCCCTCGGGAGTGCGAACACCGGGGAGCTGTTTTTT
CASSSALGSANTGELFF
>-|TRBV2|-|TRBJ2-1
TGTGCTAGCAAACAGATTCGCTCCTACAATGAGCAGTTCTTC
CASKQIRSYNEQFF
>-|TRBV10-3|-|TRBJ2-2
TGTGCCATCAGTGCGGCAGGCTCGAACACCGGGGAGCTGTTTTTT
CAISAAGSNTGELFF
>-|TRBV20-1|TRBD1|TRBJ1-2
TGCAGTGCTACAGGGGGCTTTGGCTACACCTTC
CSATGGFGYTF
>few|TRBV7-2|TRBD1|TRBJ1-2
TGTGCCAGCAGCTCTTTGTCCGGACAGGTCTCTAACTATGGCTACACCTTC
CASSSLSGQVSNYGYTF
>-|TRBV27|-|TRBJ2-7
TGTGCCGGCAGTTCCCGAGGCTACGGCGAGCAGTACTTC
CAGSSRGYGEQYF
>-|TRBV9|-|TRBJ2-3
TGTGCCAGCAGCGTAGAGGATGGACAGTCCACAGATACGCAGTATTTT
CASSVEDGQSTDTQYF
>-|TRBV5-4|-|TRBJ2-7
TGTGCCAGCAGCTCCGGATGGGGCGAGCAGTACTTC
CASSSGWGEQYF
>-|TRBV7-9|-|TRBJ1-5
TGTGCCAGCACCCCCGGCGAGAATCAGCCCCAGCATTTT
CASTPGENQPQHF
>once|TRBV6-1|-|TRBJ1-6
TGTGCCAGCAGTAATATGGAGCGTAATTCACCCCTCCACTTT
CASSNMERNSPLHF
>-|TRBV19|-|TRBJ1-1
TGTGCCAGTAGTTTGGGCCGGGGTCGCACTGAAGCTTTCTTT
CASSLGRGRTEAFF
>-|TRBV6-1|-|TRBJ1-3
TGTGCCAGCAGTTGGGGAGCCGCCGGAAACACCATATATTTT
CASSWGAAGNTIYF
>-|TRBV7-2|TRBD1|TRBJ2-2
TGTGCCAGCAGCTTAATACCAGGACAGGGGTTGACCGGGGAGCTGTTTTTT
CASSLIPGQGLTGELFF
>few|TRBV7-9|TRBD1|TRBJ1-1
TGTGCCAGCAGCACACGGGACAGAGGGGTTGAAGCTTTCTTT
CASSTRDRGVEAFF
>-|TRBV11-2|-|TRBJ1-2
TGTGCCAGCAGCTTACGGACGGCGGCGGCCGGCTACACCTTC
CASSLRTAAAGYTF
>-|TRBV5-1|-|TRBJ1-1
TGCGCCAGCAGCTTACACGGTTCTAACACTGAAGCTTTCTTT
CASSLHGSNTEAFF
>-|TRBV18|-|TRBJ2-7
TGTGCCAGCTCACCTGGACAGCGCGACTCCTACGAGCAGTACTTC
CASSPGQRDSYEQYF
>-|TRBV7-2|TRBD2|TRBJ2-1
TGTGCCAGCGGACTAGCGGGAGTTCAGAATGAGCAGTTCTTC
CASGLAGVQNEQFF
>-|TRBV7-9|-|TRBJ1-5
TGTGCCAGCAGCTTCGGCAGCGCAGACTATAGCAATCAGCCCCAGCATTTT
CASSFGSADYSNQPQHF
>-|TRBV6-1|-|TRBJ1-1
TGTGCCAGCAGATACGACCAATCGGTCACTGAAGCTTTCTTT
CASRYDQSVTEAFF
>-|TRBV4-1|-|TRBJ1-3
TGCGCCAGCAGCCAAGGCCCAGGGTCTGGAAACACCATATATTTT
CASSQGPGSGNTIYF
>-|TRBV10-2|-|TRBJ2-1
TGCGCCAGCAGCACTAGCTCAAAGTACAATGAGCAGTTCTTC
CASSTSSKYNEQFF
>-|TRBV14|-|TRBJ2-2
TGTGCCAGCAGCCGAGCCGGGGAGCTGTTTTTT
CASSRAGELFF
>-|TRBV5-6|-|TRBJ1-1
TGTGCCAGCAGCTTCCGGGGTAGGGCGGGCACTGAAGCTTTCTTT
CASSFRGRAGTEAFF
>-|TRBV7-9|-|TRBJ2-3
TGTGCCAGCAGCTTATATTTAGGGACCCTCTGGTATTTT
CASSLYLGTLWYF
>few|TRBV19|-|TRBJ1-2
TGTGCCAGTAGTATACGTTACTATGGCTACACCTTC
CASSIRYYGYTF
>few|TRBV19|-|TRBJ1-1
TGTGCCAGTAGTATAGGACTGAATTTGAACACTGAAGCTTTCTTT
CASSIGLNLNTEAFF
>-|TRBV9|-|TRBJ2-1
TGTGCCAGCAGCGTAGTTGGCAGGGCTGATGAGCAGTTCTTC
CASSVVGRADEQFF
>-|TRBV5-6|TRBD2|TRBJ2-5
TGTGCCAGCAGCTTGGACGGGAGGGCGGGCGAAGAGACCCAGTACTTC
CASSLDGRAGEETQYF
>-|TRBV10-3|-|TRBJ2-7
TGTGCCATCAGTCTATGGGGCTACGAGCAGTACTTC
CAISLWGYEQYF
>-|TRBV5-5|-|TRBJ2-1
TGTGCCAGCAGCTCGCAGGGACTCTCCTACAATGAGCAGTTCTTC
CASSSQGLSYNEQFF
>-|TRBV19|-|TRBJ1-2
TGTGCCAGTAATATGGGAGGCTATGGCTACACCTTC
CASNMGGYGYTF
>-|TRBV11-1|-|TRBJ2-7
TGTGCCAGCAGCTTAAATGGTTTATTCGGGTCAGGGAATTCCTACGAGCAGTACTTC
CASSLNGLFGSGNSYEQYF
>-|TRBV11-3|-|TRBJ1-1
TGTGCCAGCAGCTTACTGGGCCAGGGCACTGAAGCTTTCTTT
CASSLLGQGTEAFF
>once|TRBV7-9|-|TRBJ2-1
TGTGCCAGCAGCCTTCCGGCGATGGCAGGCTACAATGAGCAGTTCTTC
CASSLPAMAGYNEQFF
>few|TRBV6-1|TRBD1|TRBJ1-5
TGTGCCAGCAGTGAAGCGGGACAGCAAAATCAGCCCCAGCATTTT
CASSEAGQQNQPQHF